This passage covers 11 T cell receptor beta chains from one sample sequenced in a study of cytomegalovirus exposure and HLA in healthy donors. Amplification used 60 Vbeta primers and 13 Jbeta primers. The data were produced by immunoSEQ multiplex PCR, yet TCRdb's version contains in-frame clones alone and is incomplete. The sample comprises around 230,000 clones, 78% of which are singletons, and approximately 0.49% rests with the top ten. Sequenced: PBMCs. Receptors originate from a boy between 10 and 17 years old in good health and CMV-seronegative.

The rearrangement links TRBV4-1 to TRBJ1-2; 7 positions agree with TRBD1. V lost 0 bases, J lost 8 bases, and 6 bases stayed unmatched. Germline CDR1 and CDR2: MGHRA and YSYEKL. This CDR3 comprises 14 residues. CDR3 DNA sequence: TGCGCCAGCAGCCAAGATGTCAGGGGGGCGGGCTACACCTTC. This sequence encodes CASSQDVRGAGYTF.

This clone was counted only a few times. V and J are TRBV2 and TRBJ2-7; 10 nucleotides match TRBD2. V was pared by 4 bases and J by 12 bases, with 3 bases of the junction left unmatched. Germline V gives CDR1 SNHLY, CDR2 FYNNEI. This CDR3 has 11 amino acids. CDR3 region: CASSGLAGWYF. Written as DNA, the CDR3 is TGTGCCAGCAGTGGACTAGCGGGTTGGTACTTC.

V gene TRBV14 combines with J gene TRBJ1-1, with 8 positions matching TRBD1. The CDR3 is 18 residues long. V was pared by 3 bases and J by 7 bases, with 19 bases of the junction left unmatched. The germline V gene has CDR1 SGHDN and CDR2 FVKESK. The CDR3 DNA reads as TGTGCCAGCAGCCAGACAGGGGCCGCCTGGGATGAACGGAGTGAAGCTTTCTTT. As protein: CASSQTGAAWDERSEAFF.

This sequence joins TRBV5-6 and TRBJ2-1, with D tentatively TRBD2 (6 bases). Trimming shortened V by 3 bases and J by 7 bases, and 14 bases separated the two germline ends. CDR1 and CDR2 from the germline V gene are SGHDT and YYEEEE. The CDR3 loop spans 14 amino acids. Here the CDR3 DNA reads TGTGCCAGCAGCTGGCGGGGAGCAAGGAATGAGCAGTTCTTC. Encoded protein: CASSWRGARNEQFF.

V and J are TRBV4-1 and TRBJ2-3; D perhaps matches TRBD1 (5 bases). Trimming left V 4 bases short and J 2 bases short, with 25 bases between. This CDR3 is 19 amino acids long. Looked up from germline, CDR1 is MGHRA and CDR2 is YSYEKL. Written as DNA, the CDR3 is TGCGCCAGCAGCCCTCGATCCGTGCGACAGAGCCCACCCACAGATACGCAGTATTTT. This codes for CASSPRSVRQSPPTDTQYF.

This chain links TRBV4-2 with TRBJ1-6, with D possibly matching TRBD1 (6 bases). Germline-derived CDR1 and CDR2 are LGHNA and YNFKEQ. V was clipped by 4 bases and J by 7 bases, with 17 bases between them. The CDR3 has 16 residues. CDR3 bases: TGTGCCAGCAGCCTCGGATTGGGGGGGCAGAATTCACCCCTCCACTTT. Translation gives CASSLGLGGQNSPLHF.

The CDR3 DNA sequence: TGTGCCAGCAGTAACATCAGGGCCCCTAACTATGGCTACACCTTC. Amino acid sequence: CASSNIRAPNYGYTF. The chain links TRBV2 to TRBJ1-2; maybe TRBD1 (5 bases). V dropped 5 bases and J dropped 0 bases, with 13 bases sitting between them. The CDR3 has 15 amino acids. CDR1 is SNHLY, CDR2 FYNNEI, per germline.

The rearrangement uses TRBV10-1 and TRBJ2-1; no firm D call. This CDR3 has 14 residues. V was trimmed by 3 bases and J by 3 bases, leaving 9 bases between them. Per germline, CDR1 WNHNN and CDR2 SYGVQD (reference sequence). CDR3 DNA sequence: TGCGCCAGCAGTGAAACGGTTTTCTACAATGAGCAGTTCTTC. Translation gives CASSETVFYNEQFF.

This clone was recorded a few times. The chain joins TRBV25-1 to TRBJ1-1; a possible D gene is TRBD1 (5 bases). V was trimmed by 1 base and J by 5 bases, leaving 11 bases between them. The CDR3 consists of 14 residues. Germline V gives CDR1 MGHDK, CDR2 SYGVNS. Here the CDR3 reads CASSEFGGWTEAFF. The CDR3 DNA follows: TGTGCCAGCAGTGAATTCGGGGGTTGGACTGAAGCTTTCTTT. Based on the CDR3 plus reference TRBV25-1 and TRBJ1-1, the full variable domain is EADIYQTPRYLVIGTGKKITLECSQTMGHDKMYWYQQDPGMELHLIHYSYGVNSTEKGDLSSESTVSRIRTEHFPLTLESARPSHTSQYLCASSEFGGWTEAFFGQGTRLTVV.

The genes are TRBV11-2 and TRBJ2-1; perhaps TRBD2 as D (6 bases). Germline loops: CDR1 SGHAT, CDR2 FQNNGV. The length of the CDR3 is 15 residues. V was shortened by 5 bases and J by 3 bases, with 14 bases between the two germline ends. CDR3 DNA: TGTGCCAGCAGCGGAATCCGGGGGTACTACAATGAGCAGTTCTTC. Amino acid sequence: CASSGIRGYYNEQFF.

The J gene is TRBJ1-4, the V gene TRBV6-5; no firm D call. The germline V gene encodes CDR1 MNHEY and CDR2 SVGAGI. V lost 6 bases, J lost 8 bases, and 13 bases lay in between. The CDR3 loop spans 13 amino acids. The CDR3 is CASSLVPREKLFF. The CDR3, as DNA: TGTGCCAGCAGCCTAGTTCCAAGGGAAAAACTGTTTTTT.